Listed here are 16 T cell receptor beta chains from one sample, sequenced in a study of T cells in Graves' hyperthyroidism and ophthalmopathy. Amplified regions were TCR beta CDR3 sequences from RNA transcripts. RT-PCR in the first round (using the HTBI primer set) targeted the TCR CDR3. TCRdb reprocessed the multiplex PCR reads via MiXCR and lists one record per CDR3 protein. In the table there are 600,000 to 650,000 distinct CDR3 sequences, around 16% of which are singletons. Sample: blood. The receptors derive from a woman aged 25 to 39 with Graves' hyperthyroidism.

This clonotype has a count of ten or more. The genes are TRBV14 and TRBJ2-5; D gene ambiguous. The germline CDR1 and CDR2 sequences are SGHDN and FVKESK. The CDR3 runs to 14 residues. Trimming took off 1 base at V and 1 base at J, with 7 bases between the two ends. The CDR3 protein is CASSQVTPQETQYF. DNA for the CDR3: TGTGCCAGCAGCCAAGTCACCCCCCAAGAGACCCAGTACTTC.

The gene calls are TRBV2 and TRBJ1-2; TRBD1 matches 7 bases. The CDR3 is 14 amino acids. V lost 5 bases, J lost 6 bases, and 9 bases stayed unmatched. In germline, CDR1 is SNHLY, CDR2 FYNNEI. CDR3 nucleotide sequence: TGTGCCAGCAGTCCCCCGAACAGGGGTGATGGCTACACCTTC. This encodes CASSPPNRGDGYTF.

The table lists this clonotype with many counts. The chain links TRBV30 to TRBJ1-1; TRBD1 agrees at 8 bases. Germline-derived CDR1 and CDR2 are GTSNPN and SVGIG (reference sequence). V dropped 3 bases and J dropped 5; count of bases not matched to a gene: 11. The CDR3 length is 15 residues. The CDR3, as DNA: TGTGCCTGGAGGAGATCGGACAGGGCAAGGACTGAAGCTTTCTTT. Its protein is CAWRRSDRARTEAFF.

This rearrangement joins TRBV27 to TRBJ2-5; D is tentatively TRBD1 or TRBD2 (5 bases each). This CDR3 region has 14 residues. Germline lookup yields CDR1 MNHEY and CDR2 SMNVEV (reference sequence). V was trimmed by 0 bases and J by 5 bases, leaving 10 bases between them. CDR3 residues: CASSLSAGSETQYF. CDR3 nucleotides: TGTGCCAGCAGTTTATCCGCAGGGAGCGAGACCCAGTACTTC.

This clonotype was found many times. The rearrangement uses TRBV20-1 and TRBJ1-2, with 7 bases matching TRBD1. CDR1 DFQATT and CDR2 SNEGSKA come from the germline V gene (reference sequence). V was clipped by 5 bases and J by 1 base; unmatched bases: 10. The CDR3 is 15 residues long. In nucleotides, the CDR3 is TGCAGTGCTTTCCAGGGGGGCGCTGGTAACTATGGCTACACCTTC. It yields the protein CSAFQGGAGNYGYTF.

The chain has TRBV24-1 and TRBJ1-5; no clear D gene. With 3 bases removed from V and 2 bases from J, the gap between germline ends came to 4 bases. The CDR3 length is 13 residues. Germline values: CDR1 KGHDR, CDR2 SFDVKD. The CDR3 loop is CATSDGGNQPQHF. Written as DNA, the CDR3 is TGTGCCACCAGTGATGGTGGCAATCAGCCCCAGCATTTT.

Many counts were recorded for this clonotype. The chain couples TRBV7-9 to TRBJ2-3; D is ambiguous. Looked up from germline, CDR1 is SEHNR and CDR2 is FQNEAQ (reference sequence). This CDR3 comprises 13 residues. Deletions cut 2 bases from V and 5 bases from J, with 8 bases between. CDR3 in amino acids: CASSLSPGDTQYF. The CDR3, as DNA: TGTGCCAGCAGCTTAAGTCCCGGAGATACGCAGTATTTT.

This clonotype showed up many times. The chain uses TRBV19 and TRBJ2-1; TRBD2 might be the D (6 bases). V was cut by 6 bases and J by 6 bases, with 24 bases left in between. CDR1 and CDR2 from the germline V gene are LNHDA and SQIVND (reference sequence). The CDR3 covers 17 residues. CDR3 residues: CASRGSQGGAKTNEQFF. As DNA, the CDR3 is TGTGCCAGTAGGGGTTCACAAGGAGGGGCGAAGACCAATGAGCAGTTCTTC.

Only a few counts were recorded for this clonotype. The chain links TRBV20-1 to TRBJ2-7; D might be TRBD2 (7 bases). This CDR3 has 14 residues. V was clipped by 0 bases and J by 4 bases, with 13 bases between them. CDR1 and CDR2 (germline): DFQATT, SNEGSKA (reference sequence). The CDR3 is CSAREGGARYEQYF. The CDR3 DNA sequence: TGCAGTGCTAGAGAGGGGGGGGCCAGGTACGAGCAGTACTTC.

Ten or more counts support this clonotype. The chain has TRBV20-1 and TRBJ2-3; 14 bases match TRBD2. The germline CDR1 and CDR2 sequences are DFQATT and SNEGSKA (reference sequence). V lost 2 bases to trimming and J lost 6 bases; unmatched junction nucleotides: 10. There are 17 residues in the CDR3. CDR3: CSARKGTSGRLVDTQYF. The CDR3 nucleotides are TGCAGTGCTAGAAAGGGGACTAGCGGGAGACTAGTGGATACGCAGTATTTT.

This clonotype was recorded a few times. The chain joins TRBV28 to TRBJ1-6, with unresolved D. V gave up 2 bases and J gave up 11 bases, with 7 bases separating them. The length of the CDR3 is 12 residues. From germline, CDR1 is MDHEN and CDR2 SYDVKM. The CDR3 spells CASSLRMAPLHF. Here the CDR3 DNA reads TGTGCCAGCAGTTTAAGAATGGCACCCCTCCACTTT.

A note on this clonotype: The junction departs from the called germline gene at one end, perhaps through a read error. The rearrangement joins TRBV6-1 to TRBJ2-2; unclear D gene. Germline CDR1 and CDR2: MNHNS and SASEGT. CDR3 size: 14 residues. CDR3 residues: CASSEAGLTGELFF. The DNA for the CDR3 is TGCGCCAGCAGTGAGGCAGGTTTAACCGGGGAGCTGTTTTTT.

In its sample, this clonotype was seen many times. The CDR3 bases are TGTGCCAGCACTGGACAGAACAATCAGCCCCAGCATTTT. Its translation: CASTGQNNQPQHF. V gene TRBV12-3 or TRBV12-4 combines with J gene TRBJ1-5, with D possibly TRBD1 on 6 matching bases. Trimming pared 7 bases from V and 3 bases from J, leaving 10 bases between. CDR3 length: 13 residues.

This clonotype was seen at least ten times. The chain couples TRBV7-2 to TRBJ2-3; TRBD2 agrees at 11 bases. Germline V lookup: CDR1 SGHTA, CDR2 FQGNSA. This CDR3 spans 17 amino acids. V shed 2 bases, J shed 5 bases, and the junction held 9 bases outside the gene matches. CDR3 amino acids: CASSLNVAGGPVDTQYF. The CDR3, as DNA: TGTGCCAGCAGCTTAAACGTAGCGGGAGGGCCAGTAGATACGCAGTATTTT. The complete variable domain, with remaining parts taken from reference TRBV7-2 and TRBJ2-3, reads GAGVSQSPSNKVTEKGKDVELRCDPISGHTALYWYRQSLGQGLEFLIYFQGNSAPDKSGLPSDRFSAERTGGSVSTLTIQRTQQEDSAVYLCASSLNVAGGPVDTQYFGPGTRLTVL.

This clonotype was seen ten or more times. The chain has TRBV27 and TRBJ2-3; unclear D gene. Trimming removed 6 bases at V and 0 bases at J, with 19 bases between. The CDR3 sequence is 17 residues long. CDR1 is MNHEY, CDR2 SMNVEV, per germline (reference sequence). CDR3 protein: CASSRGATYSSTDTQYF. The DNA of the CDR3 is TGTGCCAGCAGCCGAGGCGCAACTTATTCTAGCACAGATACGCAGTATTTT.

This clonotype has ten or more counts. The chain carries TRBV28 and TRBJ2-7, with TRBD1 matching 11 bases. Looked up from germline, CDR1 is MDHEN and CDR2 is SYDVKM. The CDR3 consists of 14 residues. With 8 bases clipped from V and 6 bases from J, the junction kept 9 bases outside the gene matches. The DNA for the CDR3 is TGTGCCAGCCACTCCGGGACAGGGGGTGGCGAGCAGTACTTC. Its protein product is CASHSGTGGGEQYF.